The T cell receptor (beta chain) described here comes from a study of blood T cells in healthy people across ages. Broader study findings: Comparison with aged donors showed that long-lived donors had more naive CD4+ cells and higher diversity.

The people who gave samples were healthy Caucasians from Russia, aged about 6 to 95. Every participating donor contributed 8.5 to 10 milliliters of peripheral blood through a draw. A second PCR, run for roughly 7 to 11 cycles, used a sample-barcoded 5' primer plus a J-beta primer mix. Each CDR3 protein is one row after TCRdb ran MiXCR on the 5' RACE reads. Of hundreds of thousands of distinct CDR3 sequences listed, around 54% were seen once; the top ten hold 35% to 40%. With regard to this clonotype: No antigen is known for it.

This CDR3 has 16 amino acids. Germline V gene lookup returns CDR1 SGHRS and CDR2 YFSETQ. V was trimmed by 3 bases and J by 1 base, leaving 16 bases between them. The material sequenced was blood. This chain joins TRBV5-1 and TRBJ2-5; D ambiguous. This TCR was sampled from a man between 60 and 75 years old in good health. CDR3 bases: TGCGCCAGCAGCTCACGTGCAACGGGTGTCCAAGAGACCCAGTACTTC. This encodes CASSSRATGVQETQYF.